This T cell receptor beta chain was profiled in a study of siplizumab effects on memory and regulatory T cells. Whole-study results and caveats: Mappable alloreactive CD4+ clones were on average 68.8% Treg-derived with siplizumab, about 29% in controls. The alloresponse seemed to draw substantially on naive T cells, which appeared more diverse than memory cells. A significant reduction in alloreactive sequences traceable to unstimulated CD4+ memory cells was produced by siplizumab.

Notes on this clone: The antigen remains unidentified.

The protocol was immunoSEQ multiplex PCR, while the TCRdb copy is restricted to in-frame clones and leaves out a portion. This table has around 100,000 clones, 90% to 95% appearing once. This CDR3 contains 11 residues. CDR1 is SGDLS and CDR2 is YYNGEE in the germline V gene. V lost 4 bases and J 2 bases, leaving 3 bases between the germline ends. The chain joins TRBV9 to TRBJ1-2; no clear D gene. This TCR was recovered from a human donor in good health. The sequenced sample was CD4+ T cells sorted from blood. The CDR3 nucleotides read TGTGCCAGCAGCAGGAACTATGGCTACACCTTC. Protein: CASSRNYGYTF.